This entry concerns a single T cell receptor (beta chain). This sample was taken from a study of control samples from healthy donors and cancer patients. The repertoire was sequenced with immunoSEQ multiplex PCR; TCRdb's copy has only in-frame clones and lacks some. This table holds 60,000 to 85,000 clones, around 92% found once. Unmatched junction bases numbered 4, after V lost 7 bases and J lost 5 bases. The germline gives CDR1 MNHEY, CDR2 SVGAGI. This CDR3 contains 14 residues. The specimen was blood. This receptor was identified in a woman aged 55 to 70 in good health. The rearrangement joins TRBV6-5 to TRBJ1-4; 10 bases are shared with TRBD1. CDR3 region: CASTATGGNEKLFF. The DNA for the CDR3 is TGTGCCAGCACCGCGACAGGGGGCAATGAAAAACTGTTTTTT.